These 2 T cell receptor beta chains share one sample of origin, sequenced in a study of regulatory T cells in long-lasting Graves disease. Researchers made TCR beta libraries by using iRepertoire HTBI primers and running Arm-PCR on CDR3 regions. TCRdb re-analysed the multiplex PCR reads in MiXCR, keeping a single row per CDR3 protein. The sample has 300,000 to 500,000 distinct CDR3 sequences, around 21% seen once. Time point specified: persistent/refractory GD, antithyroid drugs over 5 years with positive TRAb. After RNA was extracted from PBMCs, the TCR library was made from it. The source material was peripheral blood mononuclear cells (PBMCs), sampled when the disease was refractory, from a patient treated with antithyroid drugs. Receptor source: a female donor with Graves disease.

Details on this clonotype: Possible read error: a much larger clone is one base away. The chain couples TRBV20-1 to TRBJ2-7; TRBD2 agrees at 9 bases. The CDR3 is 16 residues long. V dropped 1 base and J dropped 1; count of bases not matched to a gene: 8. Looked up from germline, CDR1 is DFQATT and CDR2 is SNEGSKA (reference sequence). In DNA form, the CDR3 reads TGCAGTGCTAGAGGCCGACTAGCGGAGGCGTCCTACGAGCAGTACTTC. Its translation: CSARGRLAEASYEQYF.

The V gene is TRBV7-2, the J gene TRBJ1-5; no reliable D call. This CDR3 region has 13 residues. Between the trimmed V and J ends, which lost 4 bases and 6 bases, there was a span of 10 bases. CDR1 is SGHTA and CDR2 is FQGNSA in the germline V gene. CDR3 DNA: TGTGCCAGCAGCTCGTGGAGCGGTCAGCCCCAGCATTTT. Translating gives CASSSWSGQPQHF.